Listed below are T cell receptor beta chains from one sample, sequenced in a study of blood T cells in healthy people across ages. Each CDR3 protein gets one entry after TCRdb re-called the 5' RACE reads with MiXCR. The sample records some 640,000 distinct CDR3 sequences, about 28% being singletons. The source material was blood. These receptors were collected from a woman of 80 years or more in good health. Each CDR3 is given with its conserved first and last residue. Each record gives: clone size, D gene, V gene, J gene, CDR3 protein, CDR3 DNA. The D gene is left open where the match is weak. Size is stated for part of the rows, as once, few or many counts, or as a class when the clone is expanded.

-	-	TRBV9	TRBJ1-3	CASSVDANSGNAIYF	TGTGCCAGCAGCGTGGACGCTAACTCTGGAAACGCCATATATTTT
many	-	TRBV6-5	TRBJ1-2	CASSIDSGGIGYGYTF	TGTGCCAGCAGCATTGACAGTGGCGGTATAGGATATGGCTACACCTTC
many	TRBD2	TRBV5-4	TRBJ2-1	CASSSGTSWPNEQFF	TGTGCCAGCAGCTCCGGGACTAGCTGGCCCAATGAGCAGTTCTTC
-	TRBD1	TRBV11-2	TRBJ1-4	CASSSKIGTGQFETNEKLFF	TGTGCCAGCAGCTCAAAGATCGGGACAGGGCAATTTGAAACTAATGAAAAACTGTTTTTT
-	-	TRBV7-3	TRBJ2-3	CACSLYARGSTDTQYF	TGTGCCTGCAGCCTATATGCTCGGGGGAGCACAGATACGCAGTATTTT
-	-	TRBV27	TRBJ1-2	CASSLKGRDGYIF	TGTGCCAGCAGTCTTAAGGGGAGGGATGGCTACATCTTC
-	-	TRBV6-5	TRBJ2-3	CASRPTRGTDTQYF	TGTGCCAGCAGACCGACAAGGGGAACAGATACGCAGTATTTT
few	TRBD1	TRBV29-1	TRBJ1-1	CSVDGPESSGQILKGEAFF	TGCAGCGTTGATGGCCCGGAATCTTCGGGACAGATTTTAAAGGGTGAAGCTTTCTTT
few	-	TRBV21-1	TRBJ1-6	CASSTKVVVGACRSYNSPLHF	TGTGCCAGCAGCACAAAGGTAGTAGTCGGGGCGTGTCGCTCCTATAATTCACCCCTCCACTTT
-	-	TRBV7-2	TRBJ1-1	CASSLRGADEAFF	TGTGCCAGCAGCTTAAGGGGGGCGGATGAAGCTTTCTTT
many	-	TRBV20-1	TRBJ2-3	CSAKRGGSTDTQYF	TGCAGTGCTAAACGGGGCGGAAGCACAGATACGCAGTATTTT